The present T cell receptor (beta chain) was sequenced within a study of identical twins. CDR3 size: 15 residues. Germline V CDR1 and CDR2: LGHDT, YNNKEL (reference sequence). After removal of 3 bases from V and 11 bases from J, the junction contained 8 bases not matched to a gene. This clonotype was picked up a small number of times. Via MiXCR, TCRdb re-called the 5' RACE reads, giving one row per CDR3 protein. The top ten clones hold 0.8% to 1% of a sample with 450,000 to 500,000 distinct CDR3 sequences, over 11% of them seen once. These data also featured in a second study, about yellow fever vaccine responses in identical twins.

The sample was CD4+ T cells sorted from blood. The genes are TRBV3-1 and TRBJ2-3, with 13 bases identical to TRBD2. This clonotype originated in a woman aged 18-29 years in good health. The CDR3: CASSQWTSGSKVQYF. Written as DNA, the CDR3 is TGTGCCAGCAGCCAGTGGACTAGCGGGAGTAAGGTGCAGTATTTT.